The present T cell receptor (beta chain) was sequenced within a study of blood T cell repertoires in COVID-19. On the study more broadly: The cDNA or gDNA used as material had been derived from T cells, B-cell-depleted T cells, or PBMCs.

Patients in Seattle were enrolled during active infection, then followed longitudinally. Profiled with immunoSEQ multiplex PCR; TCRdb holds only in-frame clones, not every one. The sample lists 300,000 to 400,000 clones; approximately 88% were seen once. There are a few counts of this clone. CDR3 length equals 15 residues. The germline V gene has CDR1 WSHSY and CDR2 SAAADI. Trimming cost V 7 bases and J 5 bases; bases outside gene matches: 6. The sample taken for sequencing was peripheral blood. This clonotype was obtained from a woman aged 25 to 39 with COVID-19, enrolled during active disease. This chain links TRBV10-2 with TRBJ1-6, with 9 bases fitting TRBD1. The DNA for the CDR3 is TGCGCCAGCATTAGGGACAGGGTGGATAATTCACCCCTCCACTTT. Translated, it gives CASIRDRVDNSPLHF.